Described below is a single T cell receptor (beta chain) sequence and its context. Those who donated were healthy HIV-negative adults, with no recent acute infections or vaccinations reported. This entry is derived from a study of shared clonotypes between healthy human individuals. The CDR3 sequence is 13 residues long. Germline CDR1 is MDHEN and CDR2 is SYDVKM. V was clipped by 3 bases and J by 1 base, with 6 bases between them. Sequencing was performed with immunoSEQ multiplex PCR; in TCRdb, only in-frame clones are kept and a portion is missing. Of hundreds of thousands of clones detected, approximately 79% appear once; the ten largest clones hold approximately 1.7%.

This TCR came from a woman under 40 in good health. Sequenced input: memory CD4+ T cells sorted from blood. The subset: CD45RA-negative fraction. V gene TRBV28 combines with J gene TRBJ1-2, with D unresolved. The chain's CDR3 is CASSFGLNYGYTF. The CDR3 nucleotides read TGTGCCAGCAGTTTTGGACTTAACTATGGCTACACCTTC.